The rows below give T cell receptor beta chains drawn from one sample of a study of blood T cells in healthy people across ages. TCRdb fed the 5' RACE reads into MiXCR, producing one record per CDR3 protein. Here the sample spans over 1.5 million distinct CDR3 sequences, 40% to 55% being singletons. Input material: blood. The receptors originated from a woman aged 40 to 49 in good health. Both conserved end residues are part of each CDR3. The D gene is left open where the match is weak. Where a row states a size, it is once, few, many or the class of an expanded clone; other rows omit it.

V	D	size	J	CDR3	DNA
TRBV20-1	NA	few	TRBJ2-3	CSARGRVFTDTQYF	TGCAGTGCTAGAGGAAGAGTATTCACAGATACGCAGTATTTT
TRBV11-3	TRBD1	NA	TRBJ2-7	CASSCEQGYEQYF	TGTGCCAGCAGCTGTGAACAGGGGTACGAGCAGTACTTC
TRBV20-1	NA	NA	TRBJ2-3	CSARPRGTDTQYF	TGCAGTGCTAGGCCGAGAGGGACAGATACGCAGTATTTT
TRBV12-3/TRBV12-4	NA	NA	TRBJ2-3	CASSLGQAIDTDTQYF	TGTGCCAGCAGTTTAGGGCAGGCGATAGACACAGATACGCAGTATTTT
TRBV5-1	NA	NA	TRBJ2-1	CASSFVTRNSYNEQFF	TGCGCCAGCAGCTTTGTAACAAGGAACTCCTACAATGAGCAGTTCTTC
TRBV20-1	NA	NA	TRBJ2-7	CSMYSYEQYF	TGCAGTATGTACTCCTACGAGCAGTACTTC
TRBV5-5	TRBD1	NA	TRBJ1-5	CASSFRGPGANQPQHF	TGTGCCAGCAGCTTTAGGGGGCCGGGAGCAAATCAGCCCCAGCATTTT
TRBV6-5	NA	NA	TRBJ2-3	CATVGGRTDTQYF	TGTGCCACCGTGGGGGGGCGGACAGATACGCAGTATTTT
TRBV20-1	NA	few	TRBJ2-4	CSADNWDSGKNIQYF	TGCAGTGCTGACAATTGGGACTCTGGCAAAAACATTCAGTACTTC
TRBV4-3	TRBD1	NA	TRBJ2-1	CASRLGQGAVNEQFF	TGCGCCAGCAGACTGGGACAGGGGGCTGTAAATGAGCAGTTCTTC
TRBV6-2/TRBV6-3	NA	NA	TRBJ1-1	CASREGRTEAFF	TGTGCCAGCAGGGAGGGGCGCACTGAAGCTTTCTTT
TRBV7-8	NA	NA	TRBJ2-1	CASSDTDRYNEQFF	TGTGCCAGCAGCGACACGGACAGATACAATGAGCAGTTCTTC
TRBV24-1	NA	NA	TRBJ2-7	CATSDPDSYNEQYF	TGTGCCACCAGTGACCCGGACAGTTACAATGAGCAGTACTTC
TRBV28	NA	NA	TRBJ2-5	CASSPRTDWEEAQYF	TGTGCCAGCAGTCCCCGGACAGATTGGGAAGAGGCCCAGTACTTC
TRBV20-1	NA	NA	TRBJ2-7	CSARGGGFYNEQYF	TGCAGTGCTAGAGGGGGGGGCTTCTACAATGAGCAGTACTTC
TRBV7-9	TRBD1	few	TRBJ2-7	CASSSSSGTASYEQYF	TGTGCCAGCAGCTCCAGTTCAGGGACAGCCTCCTACGAGCAGTACTTC
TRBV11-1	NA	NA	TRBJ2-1	CASSTLGGPNEQFF	TGTGCCAGCAGCACGTTGGGGGGGCCCAATGAGCAGTTCTTC